This entry lists 22 T cell receptor beta chains sequenced from one sample in a study of blood T cell repertoires in COVID-19. Only in-frame clones appear in the TCRdb table, and some are missing; sequencing was by immunoSEQ multiplex PCR. Among fewer than 350,000 clones listed, approximately 81% were seen once. Sequenced input: PBMCs or T cells enriched from blood (not recorded which). These receptors all stem from a woman in her 50s who had recovered from COVID-19.

The chain uses TRBV5-4 and TRBJ2-5, with a weak D call TRBD2 (6 bases). The V gene's germline CDR1 is SGHNT and CDR2 YYREEE (reference sequence). The CDR3 extends over 16 amino acids. Deletions cut 4 bases from V and 1 base from J, with 17 bases between. This chain's CDR3 is CASSRRGSGSQETQYF. CDR3 nucleotide sequence: TGTGCCAGCAGCCGCCGGGGTAGCGGATCCCAAGAGACCCAGTACTTC.

The chain combines TRBV30 with TRBJ1-1; 9 bases match TRBD1. The CDR3 is 13 amino acids. Germline values: CDR1 GTSNPN, CDR2 SVGIG (reference sequence). With 7 bases clipped from V and 4 bases from J, the junction kept 7 bases outside the gene matches. CDR3 loop: CASYRGLSTEAFF. The DNA of the CDR3 is TGTGCCTCCTACAGGGGGCTGAGCACTGAAGCTTTCTTT.

The sample holds a few counts of this clone. The genes are TRBV7-3 and TRBJ2-1; TRBD2 matches 13 bases. The germline gives CDR1 SGHTA, CDR2 FQGTGA. The CDR3 covers 14 residues. The V and J ends lost 0 bases and 10 bases, in that order; junction bases with no gene match: 0. DNA for the CDR3: TGTGCCAGCAGCTTAACGGGACTAGCGGGGGAGCAGTTCTTC. Its protein product is CASSLTGLAGEQFF.

J is TRBJ2-3 and V is TRBV2, with TRBD2 matching 11 bases. The junction had 2 bases not matched to a gene; V was cut back by 6 bases and J by 0 bases. Germline V gives CDR1 SNHLY, CDR2 FYNNEI. The CDR3 length is 15 residues. The CDR3 spells CASRGLAASTDTQYF. CDR3 in DNA: TGTGCCAGCAGGGGACTAGCGGCTAGCACAGATACGCAGTATTTT.

This chain connects TRBV4-1 to TRBJ1-6; 7 bases fit TRBD1. Looked up from germline, CDR1 is MGHRA and CDR2 is YSYEKL. The J segment lost 9 bases and the V segment lost 4 bases, leaving 6 bases of the junction unmatched. The CDR3 is made up of 14 amino acids. CDR3 nucleotide sequence: TGCGCCAGCAGCCCCGGACAGGTTTTTTCACCCCTCCACTTT. Translated: CASSPGQVFSPLHF.

The chain uses TRBV6-5 and TRBJ1-2, with TRBD1 as a possible D gene (5 bases). Trimming took off 7 bases at V and 6 bases at J, with 15 bases between the two ends. The CDR3 runs to 13 residues. CDR1 is MNHEY and CDR2 is SVGAGI in the germline V gene. CDR3 nucleotide sequence: TGTGCCAGCATTGCGGGGGAGTGGGATGGCTACACCTTC. Translating it yields CASIAGEWDGYTF.

V is TRBV6-5 and J is TRBJ1-1, with D possibly matching TRBD1 (6 bases). The CDR3 runs 13 residues. Germline V CDR1 and CDR2: MNHEY, SVGAGI. V was shortened by 7 bases and J by 6 bases, with 15 bases between the two germline ends. CDR3: CASTEQGGPEAFF. DNA for the CDR3: TGTGCCAGCACAGAACAGGGAGGGCCTGAAGCTTTCTTT.

The rearrangement joins TRBV23-1 to TRBJ1-2; 8 bases align to TRBD1. TRBV23-1 belongs to the ORF category, with a function that is uncertain. The CDR3 extends over 18 amino acids. V dropped 1 base and J dropped 5; count of bases not matched to a gene: 15. In DNA form, the CDR3 reads TGCGCCAGCAGTCAATTCCGGGACAGGCTGCGGTATAGTTATGGCTACACCTTC. Translation: CASSQFRDRLRYSYGYTF.

Notes on this clone: Other DNA sequences in this specimen translate into the identical CDR3. The V call is TRBV11-3, the J call TRBJ2-3; D ambiguous. V lost 4 bases to trimming and J lost 0 bases, with 2 bases between them. CDR1 SGHNT and CDR2 YENEEA come from the germline V gene. The CDR3 is 12 residues long. CDR3 amino acids: CASSSSTDTQYF. The CDR3 DNA follows: TGTGCCAGCAGCTCAAGCACAGATACGCAGTATTTT.

This chain links TRBV2 with TRBJ1-1; a possible D gene is TRBD1 (5 bases). This CDR3 region has 13 residues. Between the trimmed V and J ends, which lost 5 bases and 4 bases, there was a span of 11 bases. Germline CDR1 is SNHLY and CDR2 is FYNNEI. The CDR3 DNA sequence: TGTGCCAGCAGTAAGTCGGGGGGCACTGAAGCTTTCTTT. Protein: CASSKSGGTEAFF.

This chain joins TRBV5-1 and TRBJ2-1, with D tentatively TRBD2 (5 bases). CDR3 size: 14 residues. Germline V gene data show CDR1 as SGHRS and CDR2 as YFSETQ. Trimming took 7 bases from V and 3 from J, leaving 14 bases between them. The CDR3 loop reads CASSPRDGYNEQFF. The CDR3 DNA sequence: TGCGCCAGCTCTCCTCGGGATGGCTACAATGAGCAGTTCTTC.

The chain recombines TRBV7-8 with TRBJ2-2; TRBD1 might be the D (6 bases). Per germline, CDR1 SGHVS and CDR2 FQNEAQ. This CDR3 is built from 14 residues. Trimming took off 4 bases at V and 4 bases at J, with 10 bases between the two ends. As DNA, the CDR3 is TGTGCCAGCAGCTCCTACAGGGTCACCGGGGAGCTGTTTTTT. Translated, it gives CASSSYRVTGELFF.

The V gene is TRBV7-8, the J gene TRBJ2-7; D possibly corresponds to TRBD1 (6 bases). Trimming took off 6 bases at V and 0 bases at J, with 15 bases between the two ends. This CDR3 comprises 15 residues. CDR1 and CDR2 from the germline V gene are SGHVS and FQNEAQ. The CDR3 nucleotides read TGTGCCAGCAGGGTGAGACAGGATAGCTCCTACGAGCAGTACTTC. It is translated as CASRVRQDSSYEQYF.

The chain links TRBV9 to TRBJ2-7; 10 nucleotides match TRBD1. The CDR3 consists of 15 residues. Germline V CDR1 and CDR2: SGDLS, YYNGEE. After removal of 2 bases from V and 2 bases from J, the junction contained 4 bases not matched to a gene. CDR3 region: CASSVGQGPAYEQYF. In DNA form, the CDR3 reads TGTGCCAGCAGCGTGGGACAGGGGCCAGCCTACGAGCAGTACTTC.

V and J are TRBV29-1 and TRBJ2-1; D ambiguous. V dropped 7 bases and J dropped 4 bases, with 17 bases sitting between them. The CDR3 spans 14 residues. CDR1 and CDR2 (germline): SQVTM, ANQGSEA. The CDR3, as DNA: TGCAGCGCCTCCCCGACTCTCCCTTACAATGAGCAGTTCTTC. It is translated as CSASPTLPYNEQFF.

The chain is built from TRBV11-2 and TRBJ2-7; D unresolved. The CDR3 has 14 residues. The germline CDR1 and CDR2 sequences are SGHAT and FQNNGV. V was trimmed by 2 bases and J by 4 bases, leaving 12 bases between them. The CDR3 sequence: CASSLTSPGYEQYF. The CDR3 coding sequence is TGTGCCAGCAGCTTAACCTCCCCCGGGTACGAGCAGTACTTC.

The J gene is TRBJ1-2, the V gene TRBV9; D perhaps matches TRBD1 (5 bases). Trimming took 7 bases from V and 8 from J, leaving 15 bases between them. The V gene's germline CDR1 is SGDLS and CDR2 YYNGEE. This CDR3 spans 12 amino acids. The CDR3 DNA is TGTGCCAGCCGCGGGGCAGGCGAAGGCTACACCTTC. Translated: CASRGAGEGYTF.

The sample holds one count of this clone. This chain joins TRBV13 and TRBJ2-2; 7 bases fit TRBD1. The length of the CDR3 is 16 residues. The trim removed 5 bases at V and 2 bases at J, leaving 8 bases unmatched. Germline V gene sequence: CDR1 PRHDT, CDR2 FYEKMQ (reference sequence). The CDR3 DNA reads TGTGCCAGCAGCGCCCGGGACAGAATAAACACCGGGGAGCTGTTTTTT. Protein product: CASSARDRINTGELFF.

This sequence joins TRBV2 and TRBJ1-5; TRBD1 agrees at 9 bases. V was clipped by 5 bases and J by 5 bases; unmatched bases: 10. Germline V CDR1 and CDR2: SNHLY, FYNNEI. This CDR3 region has 16 residues. CDR3 residues: CASSLGQGLGYQPQHF. CDR3 DNA: TGTGCCAGCAGTCTGGGACAGGGATTGGGATATCAGCCCCAGCATTTT.

This clone is a singleton in its sample. The chain carries TRBV5-1 and TRBJ2-5, with D perhaps matching TRBD2 (6 bases). V was clipped by 0 bases and J by 6 bases, with 12 bases between them. The germline gives CDR1 SGHRS, CDR2 YFSETQ. The length of the CDR3 is 14 residues. CDR3 loop: CASSLAGEKKTQYF. CDR3 bases: TGCGCCAGCAGCTTGGCGGGGGAAAAGAAGACCCAGTACTTC. The full variable domain, its missing parts supplied by reference TRBV5-1 and TRBJ2-5, is KAGVTQTPRYLIKTRGQQVTLSCSPISGHRSVSWYQQTPGQGLQFLFEYFSETQRNKGNFPGRFSGRQFSNSRSEMNVSTLELGDSALYLCASSLAGEKKTQYFGPGTRLLVL.

The rearrangement links TRBV27 to TRBJ1-1; weak D call: TRBD1 (6 bases). CDR3 length equals 15 residues. Germline lookup yields CDR1 MNHEY and CDR2 SMNVEV (reference sequence). V was pared by 6 bases and J by 2 bases, with 16 bases between. The CDR3 nucleotides are TGTGCCAGCAGGCCTACGCGGGGGCAAAACACTGAAGCTTTCTTT. Its protein is CASRPTRGQNTEAFF.

The CDR3 nucleotides are TGTGCCAGTCGTCCTAGCGGGAGAGACGAGCAGTACTTC. Its translation: CASRPSGRDEQYF. The rearrangement links TRBV19 to TRBJ2-7, with 10 bases identical to TRBD2. The J segment lost 5 bases and the V segment lost 8 bases, leaving 6 bases of the junction unmatched. This CDR3 has 13 amino acids. Germline CDR1 and CDR2: LNHDA and SQIVND (reference sequence).